This note documents a single TCR beta chain sequence. Its antigen is unidentified. TCRB immunosequencing input was roughly 500 nanograms of biopsy DNA per sample. Sequencing was performed with immunoSEQ multiplex PCR; in TCRdb, only in-frame clones are kept and a portion is missing. This table holds approximately 5,000 clones, 75% to 85% found once. The data were taken from a study of T cell repertoires in ileal Crohn's disease. In the study overall: Patients had a median approximately 7.3-year disease duration, and about 36% were active smokers. Study observations and caveats: Clonality above 26.8% at surgery always came with endoscopic recurrence. Compared with non-smokers, active smokers at surgery showed more clonal expansions.

Germline V gene sequence: CDR1 SNHLY, CDR2 FYNNEI. The CDR3 covers 12 residues. The germline V and J ends were trimmed by 7 bases and 4 bases, with 10 bases remaining between them. The V gene is TRBV2, the J gene TRBJ2-5, with D possibly matching TRBD1 (5 bases). Material for sequencing was ileal tissue. This receptor was taken from an adult with Crohn's disease. CDR3 DNA: TGTGCCAGCACGGGCCAGGGAGAGACCCAGTACTTC. Amino acids: CASTGQGETQYF.